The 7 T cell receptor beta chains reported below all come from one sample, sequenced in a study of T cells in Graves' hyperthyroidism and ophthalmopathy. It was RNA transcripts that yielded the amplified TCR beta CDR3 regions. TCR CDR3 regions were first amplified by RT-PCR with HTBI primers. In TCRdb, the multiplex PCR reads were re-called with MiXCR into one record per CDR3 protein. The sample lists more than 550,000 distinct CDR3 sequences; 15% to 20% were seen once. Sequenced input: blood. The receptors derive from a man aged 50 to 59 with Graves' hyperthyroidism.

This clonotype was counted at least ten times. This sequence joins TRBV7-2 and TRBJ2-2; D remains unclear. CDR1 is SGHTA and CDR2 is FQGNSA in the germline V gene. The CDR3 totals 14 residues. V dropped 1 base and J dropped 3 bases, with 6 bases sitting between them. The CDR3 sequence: CASSLVGHTGELFF. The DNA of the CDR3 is TGTGCCAGCAGCTTAGTTGGTCACACCGGGGAGCTGTTTTTT.

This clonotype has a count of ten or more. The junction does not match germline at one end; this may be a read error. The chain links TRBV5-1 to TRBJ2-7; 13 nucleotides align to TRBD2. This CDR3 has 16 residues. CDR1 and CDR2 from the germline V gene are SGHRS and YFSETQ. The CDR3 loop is CASSLRTSGSSYEQYF. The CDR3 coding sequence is TGTGCCAGCAGTTTAAGGACTAGCGGGAGTAGCTACGAGCAGTACTTC.

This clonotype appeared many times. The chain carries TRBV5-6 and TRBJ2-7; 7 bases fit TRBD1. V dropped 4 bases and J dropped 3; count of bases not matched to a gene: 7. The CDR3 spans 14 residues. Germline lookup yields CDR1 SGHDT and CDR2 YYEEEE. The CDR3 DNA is TGTGCCAGCAGCATAATCGGACAGGTCTACGAGCAGTACTTC. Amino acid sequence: CASSIIGQVYEQYF.

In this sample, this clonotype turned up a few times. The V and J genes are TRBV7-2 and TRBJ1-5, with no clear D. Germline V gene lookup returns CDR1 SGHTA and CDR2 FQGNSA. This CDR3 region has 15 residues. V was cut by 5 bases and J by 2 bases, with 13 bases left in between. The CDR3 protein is CASSPRYVGNQPQHF. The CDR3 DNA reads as TGTGCCAGCAGCCCCAGGTATGTGGGCAATCAGCCCCAGCATTTT.

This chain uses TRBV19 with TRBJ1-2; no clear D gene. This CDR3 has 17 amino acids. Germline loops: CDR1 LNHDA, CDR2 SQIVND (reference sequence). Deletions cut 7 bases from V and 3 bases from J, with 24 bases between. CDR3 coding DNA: TGTGCCAGTACCTCCCTAAGAGGCACCCGGACGGACTATGGCTACACCTTC. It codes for CASTSLRGTRTDYGYTF.

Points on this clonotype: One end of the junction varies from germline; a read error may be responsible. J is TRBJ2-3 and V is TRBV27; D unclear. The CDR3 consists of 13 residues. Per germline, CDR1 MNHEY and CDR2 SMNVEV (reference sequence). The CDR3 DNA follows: TGTACCAGCAGTTTCACCGGGTTGCCAACGCAGTATTTT. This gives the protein CTSSFTGLPTQYF.

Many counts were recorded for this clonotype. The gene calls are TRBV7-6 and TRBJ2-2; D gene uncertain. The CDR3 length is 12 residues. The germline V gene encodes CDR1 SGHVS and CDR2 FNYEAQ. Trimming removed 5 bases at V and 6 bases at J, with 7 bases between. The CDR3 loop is CASSPASGELFF. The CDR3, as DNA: TGTGCCAGCAGCCCAGCCTCCGGGGAGCTGTTTTTT.